These 24 T cell receptor beta chains were sequenced from one sample in a study of neurological immune-mediated disorders. TCRdb independently ran MiXCR on the 5' RACE reads; one entry per CDR3 protein. Among tens of thousands of distinct CDR3 sequences, 5.8% were seen once, and the ten largest hold roughly 7.9%. Time point defined: longitudinal time-point 2. The specimen was PBMCs. These receptor sequences come from a woman aged 55-70 years with multiple sclerosis.

Ten or more counts support this clonotype. The V gene is TRBV12-3 or TRBV12-4, the J gene TRBJ1-4, with D perhaps TRBD1 (5 bases). V shed 4 bases and J shed 3 bases, with 12 bases lying between them. The length of the CDR3 is 15 residues. DNA for the CDR3: TGTGCCAGCAGTTCGCGAGGGGATCCTAATGAAAAACTGTTTTTT. Translating it yields CASSSRGDPNEKLFF.

Many counts were recorded for this clonotype. The rearrangement joins TRBV4-1 to TRBJ1-5; D gene uncertain. CDR1 is MGHRA, CDR2 YSYEKL, per germline. The V end lost 0 bases, the J end lost 12 bases, and 12 bases lay between the germline ends. This CDR3 has 13 residues. The CDR3 sequence is CASSQEARSLQHF. The CDR3 DNA follows: TGCGCCAGCAGCCAAGAGGCAAGGAGTCTCCAGCATTTT.

This clonotype was counted many times. The chain links TRBV5-1 to TRBJ2-3; possibly TRBD1 for D (8 bases). Germline CDR1 and CDR2: SGHRS and YFSETQ. With 4 bases removed from V and 3 bases from J, the gap between germline ends came to 18 bases. CDR3 size: 16 residues. The DNA of the CDR3 is TGCGCCAGCAGCGCCCGGACAGGGAGGGGTACAGATACGCAGTATTTT. Its translation: CASSARTGRGTDTQYF.

The rearrangement joins TRBV28 to TRBJ2-7; 9 bases fit TRBD1. V was pared by 2 bases and J by 1 base, with 3 bases of the junction left unmatched. This CDR3 is built from 15 residues. Germline V lookup: CDR1 MDHEN, CDR2 SYDVKM. The CDR3 here is CASSLGDRVSYEQYF. CDR3 sequence (DNA): TGTGCCAGCAGTTTAGGGGACAGGGTTTCCTACGAGCAGTACTTC.

This clonotype occurred many times. The V call is TRBV6-2 or TRBV6-3, the J call TRBJ1-5; 11 nucleotides line up with TRBD1. Germline lookup yields CDR1 MNHEY and CDR2 SVGEGT. CDR3 length equals 17 residues. V trimming: 0 bases; J trimming: 2 bases; junction bases outside the gene matches: 3. The CDR3 sequence: CASSYSGQGAGNQPQHF. The CDR3 bases are TGTGCCAGCAGTTACTCTGGACAGGGGGCGGGCAATCAGCCCCAGCATTTT.

This clonotype was observed at least ten times. This rearrangement joins TRBV12-3 or TRBV12-4 to TRBJ1-5; TRBD1 aligns across 7 bases. With V trimmed by 3 bases and J by 0 bases, 2 bases remained unmatched. The CDR3 is 15 residues long. The CDR3 bases are TGTGCCAGCAGTTTCAGGGGGTCTAGCAATCAGCCCCAGCATTTT. Translation: CASSFRGSSNQPQHF.

This clonotype has a count of ten or more. The J gene is TRBJ1-4, the V gene TRBV12-3 or TRBV12-4; 9 bases align to TRBD1. This CDR3 has 16 residues. Losses at the gene ends were 5 bases for V and 7 bases for J; bases not matched to a gene: 11. In DNA form, the CDR3 reads TGTGCCAGCAGTCCTCCCGGGACAGGGCGGTTTGAAAAACTGTTTTTT. Its protein product is CASSPPGTGRFEKLFF.

Many counts were recorded for this clonotype. The chain is built from TRBV6-5 and TRBJ2-1; 12 bases match TRBD1. The germline V gene encodes CDR1 MNHEY and CDR2 SVGAGI. With V trimmed by 2 bases and J by 8 bases, 7 bases remained unmatched. This CDR3 is built from 16 residues. The DNA of the CDR3 is TGTGCCAGCAGTTACCACGGGACAGGGGGCGGGGATGAGCAGTTCTTC. This translates into CASSYHGTGGGDEQFF.

This clonotype appeared many times. The V call is TRBV5-1, the J call TRBJ1-2; TRBD1 aligns across 9 bases. V was clipped by 1 base and J by 8 bases; unmatched bases: 9. The length of the CDR3 is 15 residues. CDR1 is SGHRS and CDR2 is YFSETQ in the germline V gene. As DNA, the CDR3 is TGCGCCAGCAGCTTGCCGGAAACAGGGGGCGGCGGCTACACCTTC. Its protein product is CASSLPETGGGGYTF.

The chain links TRBV6-1 to TRBJ2-5; 7 nucleotides align to TRBD1. V was clipped by 7 bases and J by 2 bases; unmatched bases: 10. Germline V gene sequence: CDR1 MNHNS, CDR2 SASEGT. The CDR3 contains 15 residues. CDR3 in amino acids: CASTIHRGWQETQYF. The DNA for the CDR3 is TGTGCCAGCACCATTCACAGGGGATGGCAAGAGACCCAGTACTTC.

This clonotype was seen repeatedly, ten times or more. The rearrangement joins TRBV5-4 to TRBJ2-7; 7 bases are a match to TRBD1. CDR3 size: 14 residues. Germline CDR1 reads SGHNT; CDR2 reads YYREEE (reference sequence). The ends lost 1 base at V and 2 bases at J; junction bases unmatched: 3. The CDR3 DNA reads as TGTGCCAGCAGCTTGAGGGGGCAGACCTACGAGCAGTACTTC. Residues: CASSLRGQTYEQYF.

On this clonotype: A much larger clone lies a single base off, so this may be a read error. This chain connects TRBV30 to TRBJ2-1, with D uncertain. The CDR3 sequence is 11 residues long. Germline V gene lookup returns CDR1 GTSNPN and CDR2 SVGIG (reference sequence). The CDR3 DNA sequence: TGTTCCTGGGCTTTTAACAATGAGCAGTTCTTC. Encoded protein: CSWAFNNEQFF.

This clonotype was seen repeatedly, ten times or more. The chain recombines TRBV20-1 with TRBJ2-7; D possibly corresponds to TRBD1 (6 bases). V lost 3 bases and J lost 3, with 15 bases in between. This CDR3 is 14 amino acids long. Germline-derived CDR1 and CDR2 are DFQATT and SNEGSKA (reference sequence). CDR3 in DNA: TGCAGTGCTAGGGAACAGGGTAGGAACTACGAGCAGTACTTC. Translated: CSAREQGRNYEQYF.

At least ten counts were recorded for this clonotype. The V and J genes are TRBV5-4 and TRBJ1-2; TRBD1 agrees at 9 bases. The V segment lost 0 bases and the J segment 7 bases; nucleotides outside the gene matches: 7. Germline assignment: CDR1 SGHNT and CDR2 YYREEE (reference sequence). The CDR3 contains 15 residues. Here the CDR3 DNA reads TGTGCCAGCAGCTTGGCCGGGACAGGGTCATTTGGCTACACCTTC. Protein: CASSLAGTGSFGYTF.

This clonotype has a count of ten or more. This chain connects TRBV12-3 or TRBV12-4 to TRBJ2-1, with a tentative D call TRBD2 (7 bases). The CDR3 extends over 13 amino acids. In DNA form, the CDR3 reads TGTGCTTTCTCGAGGGGGGGGTATAATGAGCAGTTCTTC. This gives the protein CAFSRGGYNEQFF.

This clonotype was seen at least ten times. The V and J genes are TRBV7-2 and TRBJ2-7; unclear D gene. V shed 5 bases and J shed 0 bases, with 8 bases lying between them. The CDR3 length is 13 residues. Germline-derived CDR1 and CDR2 are SGHTA and FQGNSA. The CDR3 loop is CASSTPSSYEQYF. CDR3 sequence (DNA): TGTGCCAGCAGCACCCCAAGCTCCTACGAGCAGTACTTC.

This clonotype has only a few counts. The chain employs TRBV29-1 and TRBJ1-5, with D possibly TRBD1 on 6 matching bases. Germline V gives CDR1 SQVTM, CDR2 ANQGSEA. This CDR3 is built from 13 residues. V lost 5 bases and J 5 bases, leaving 13 bases between the germline ends. CDR3: CSVSTGSDQPQHF. The CDR3 bases are TGCAGCGTTTCAACAGGGAGTGATCAGCCCCAGCATTTT. Together with reference TRBV29-1 and TRBJ1-5, the CDR3 gives the full variable domain: SAVISQKPSRDICQRGTSLTIQCQVDSQVTMMFWYRQQPGQSLTLIATANQGSEATYESGFVIDKFPISRPNLTFSTLTVSNMSPEDSSIYLCSVSTGSDQPQHFGDGTRLSIL.

This clonotype was seen ten or more times. DNA for the CDR3: TGTGCCAGCCGGCGGACAGGGTCTGGCAATGAGCAGTTCTTC. This encodes CASRRTGSGNEQFF. The rearrangement links TRBV18 to TRBJ2-1; 8 positions match TRBD1. Germline trimming cut 8 bases from V and 6 bases from J; bases unmatched to any gene: 9. The V gene's germline CDR1 is KGHSH and CDR2 LQKENI. The CDR3 is made up of 14 amino acids.

This clonotype was counted many times. This chain connects TRBV5-1 to TRBJ2-1; 16 bases fit TRBD2. Per the germline V gene, CDR1 is SGHRS and CDR2 is YFSETQ. This CDR3 comprises 17 residues. V lost 4 bases to trimming and J lost 9 bases; unmatched junction nucleotides: 10. CDR3 coding DNA: TGCGCCAGCAGCCCGGGACTAGCGGGGGGGGCGCTGAGTGAGCAGTTCTTC. Translated, it gives CASSPGLAGGALSEQFF.

This clonotype came up many times. The chain combines TRBV5-1 with TRBJ1-2; 8 bases align to TRBD1. CDR1 and CDR2 (germline): SGHRS, YFSETQ. Trimming cost V 9 bases and J 3 bases; bases outside gene matches: 10. The length of the CDR3 is 14 residues. The DNA for the CDR3 is TGCGCCACCTCGACAGGGGAGCCGTACTATGGCTACACCTTC. Its translation: CATSTGEPYYGYTF.

This clonotype showed up many times. This chain uses TRBV5-1 with TRBJ2-5; D might be TRBD1 (5 bases). The CDR3 extends over 15 amino acids. V gave up 4 bases and J gave up 5 bases, with 18 bases separating them. CDR1 SGHRS and CDR2 YFSETQ come from the germline V gene. In DNA form, the CDR3 reads TGCGCCAGCAGCCCCCAGGGAATCGGGTCGGAGACCCAGTACTTC. Protein product: CASSPQGIGSETQYF.

This clonotype was detected many times. Since no conserved phenylalanine or tryptophan closes the CDR3, a read error is the likely cause. The DNA is omitted, as the CDR3 cannot be located on it reliably, and the CDR3 follows TCRdb's listing. The V gene is TRBV15, the J gene TRBJ1-1; the table's D call of TRBD1 was not tested on the DNA. CDR1 LNHNV and CDR2 YYDKDF come from the germline V gene (reference sequence). From its first to its last residue, the CDR3 has 14 amino acids. CDR3 sequence reads: CATSRDLDGTGVLV.

This clonotype was seen at least ten times. The chain recombines TRBV5-1 with TRBJ2-3; no reliable D call. In germline, CDR1 is SGHRS, CDR2 YFSETQ. Trimming pared 4 bases from V and 0 bases from J, leaving 9 bases between. The CDR3 has 14 amino acids. In DNA, the CDR3 is TGCGCCAGCAGCACGCAGGCCAGCACAGATACGCAGTATTTT. This translates into CASSTQASTDTQYF.

The chain joins TRBV5-1 to TRBJ1-1; 8 nucleotides match TRBD1. CDR1 is SGHRS and CDR2 is YFSETQ in the germline V gene. This CDR3 region has 17 residues. After removal of 0 bases from V and 1 base from J, the junction contained 8 bases not matched to a gene. The CDR3, as DNA: TGCGCCAGCAGCTTGGGGCAGGGGGCGTTCAGGAACACTGAAGCTTTCTTT. Amino acid sequence: CASSLGQGAFRNTEAFF.